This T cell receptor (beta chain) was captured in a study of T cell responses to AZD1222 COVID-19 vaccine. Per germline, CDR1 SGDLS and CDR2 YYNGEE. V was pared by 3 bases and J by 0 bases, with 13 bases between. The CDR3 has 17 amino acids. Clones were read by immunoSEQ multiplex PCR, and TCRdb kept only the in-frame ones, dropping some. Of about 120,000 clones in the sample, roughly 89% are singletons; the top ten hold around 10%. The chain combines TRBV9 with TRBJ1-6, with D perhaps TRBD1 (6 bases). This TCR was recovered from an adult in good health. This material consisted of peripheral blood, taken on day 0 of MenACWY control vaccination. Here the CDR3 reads CASSAGQTLSYNSPLHF. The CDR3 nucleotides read TGTGCCAGCAGCGCAGGACAGACTCTCTCCTATAATTCACCCCTCCACTTT. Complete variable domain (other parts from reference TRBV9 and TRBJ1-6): DSGVTQTPKHLITATGQRVTLRCSPRSGDLSVYWYQQSLDQGLQFLIQYYNGEERAKGNILERFSAQQFPDLHSELNLSSLELGDSALYFCASSAGQTLSYNSPLHFGNGTRLTVT.